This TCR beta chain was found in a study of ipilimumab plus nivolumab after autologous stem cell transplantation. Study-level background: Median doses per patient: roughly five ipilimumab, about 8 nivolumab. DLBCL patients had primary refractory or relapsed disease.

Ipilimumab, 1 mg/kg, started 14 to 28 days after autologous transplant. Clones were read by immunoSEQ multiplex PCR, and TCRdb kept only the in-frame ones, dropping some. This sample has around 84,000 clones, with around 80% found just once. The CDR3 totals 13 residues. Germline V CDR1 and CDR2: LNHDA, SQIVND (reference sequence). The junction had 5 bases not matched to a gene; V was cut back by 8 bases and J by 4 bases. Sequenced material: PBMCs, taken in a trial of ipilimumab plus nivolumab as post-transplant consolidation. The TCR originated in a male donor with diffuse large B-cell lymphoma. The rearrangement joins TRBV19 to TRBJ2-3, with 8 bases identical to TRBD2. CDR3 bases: TGTGCCAGTGGGTCGGGGGGGCCAGATACGCAGTATTTT. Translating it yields CASGSGGPDTQYF.